Presented here are 30 T cell receptor beta chains from one specimen sequenced in a study of regulatory T cells in long-lasting Graves disease. Libraries of TCR beta came from iRepertoire HTBI primers plus Arm-PCR of CDR3 regions. TCRdb called the multiplex PCR reads again in MiXCR, with one record for every CDR3 protein. The table has around 460,000 distinct CDR3 sequences, under 25% seen once. Documented time point: persistent/refractory GD, antithyroid drugs over 5 years with positive TRAb. Extracted RNA from PBMCs served as the source of the TCR library. This specimen was peripheral blood mononuclear cells (PBMCs), taken when the disease was refractory, from a patient treated with antithyroid drugs. Every receptor here comes from a female donor with Graves disease.

This clonotype was observed many times. The chain carries TRBV2 and TRBJ1-6; tentatively, D is TRBD1 (5 bases). CDR1 SNHLY and CDR2 FYNNEI come from the germline V gene. Trimming took off 6 bases at V and 4 bases at J, with 13 bases between the two ends. The CDR3 contains 15 residues. This CDR3 reads CASSLTDAYNSPLHF. As DNA, the CDR3 is TGTGCCAGCAGCCTGACAGACGCTTATAATTCACCCCTCCACTTT.

This clonotype showed up many times. The chain is built from TRBV12-3 or TRBV12-4 and TRBJ1-5, with 7 positions matching TRBD1. This CDR3 contains 18 residues. V shed 6 bases, J shed 2 bases, and the junction held 16 bases outside the gene matches. CDR3 bases: TGTGCCAGCAGCACAAGCCTAGACAGGGAAGGACGCAATCAGCCCCAGCATTTT. Translation: CASSTSLDREGRNQPQHF.

This clonotype was seen ten or more times. This rearrangement joins TRBV12-3 or TRBV12-4 to TRBJ1-2; perhaps TRBD1 as D (5 bases). The CDR3 spans 13 residues. Trimming cost V 5 bases and J 8 bases, with 15 bases left between them. Here the CDR3 DNA reads TGTGCCAGCAGTCCCCAGGGCGTTAGCGGCTACACCTTC. This translates into CASSPQGVSGYTF.

DNA for the CDR3: TGTGCCAGCATAAGAACGATTGGAATTCAGCCCCAGCATTTT. It specifies CASIRTIGIQPQHF. The rearrangement uses TRBV6-1 and TRBJ1-5; D call uncertain. V lost 7 bases to trimming and J lost 6 bases, with 16 bases between them. Germline CDR1 MNHNS, CDR2 SASEGT. The CDR3 sequence is 14 residues long.

The chain joins TRBV12-3 or TRBV12-4 to TRBJ1-5; possibly TRBD1 for D (5 bases). CDR3 length equals 16 residues. The V and J ends lost 3 bases and 3 bases respectively, with 15 bases between them. The CDR3 DNA sequence: TGTGCCAGCAGTTTGGTGGGGTCGGGGCCCAATCAGCCCCAGCATTTT. It codes for CASSLVGSGPNQPQHF.

Notes on this clonotype: A read error is possible here, since a much larger clone lies one base away. Here the CDR3 reads CASSLVVLRGSPLHF. The CDR3 DNA sequence: TGTGCCAGCAGCTTAGTGGTCCTCCGGGGATCACCCCTCCACTTT. The V gene is TRBV7-8, the J gene TRBJ1-6; no clear D. Between the trimmed V and J ends, which lost 1 base and 10 bases, there was a span of 14 bases. Germline CDR1 and CDR2: SGHVS and FQNEAQ. This CDR3 spans 15 amino acids. The whole variable domain, filled in from reference TRBV7-8 and TRBJ1-6, reads GAGVSQSPRYKVAKRGQDVALRCDPISGHVSLFWYQQALGQGPEFLTYFQNEAQLDKSGLPSDRFFAERPEGSVSTLKIQRTQQEDSAVYLCASSLVVLRGSPLHFGNGTRLTVT.

There are many counts of this clonotype. V usage is TRBV2 and J usage is TRBJ1-4, with a possible D match to TRBD1 (5 bases). This CDR3 is built from 14 residues. V was pared by 6 bases and J by 4 bases, with 12 bases between. Germline CDR1 SNHLY, CDR2 FYNNEI. The CDR3 here is CASRGDRGNEKLFF. In DNA, the CDR3 is TGTGCCAGCAGGGGGGACCGGGGTAATGAAAAACTGTTTTTT. Full variable domain (outside the CDR3, taken from reference TRBV2 and TRBJ1-4): EPEVTQTPSHQVTQMGQEVILRCVPISNHLYFYWYRQILGQKVEFLVSFYNNEISEKSEIFDDQFSVERPDGSNFTLKIRSTKLEDSAMYFCASRGDRGNEKLFFGSGTQLSVL.

The V gene is TRBV28, the J gene TRBJ2-1; 7 bases align to TRBD1. Germline-derived CDR1 and CDR2 are MDHEN and SYDVKM. The ends lost 3 bases at V and 10 bases at J; junction bases unmatched: 3. The CDR3 is made up of 12 amino acids. The CDR3 coding sequence is TGTGCCAGCAGTTTTACGGACAGGGAGCAGTTCTTC. It yields the protein CASSFTDREQFF.

The chain couples TRBV5-1 to TRBJ2-5, with D possibly called TRBD1 or TRBD2 (5 bases each). V dropped 4 bases and J dropped 5 bases, with 15 bases sitting between them. Germline loops: CDR1 SGHRS, CDR2 YFSETQ. CDR3 length: 14 amino acids. CDR3 sequence: CASSRQGDSETQYF. The CDR3 nucleotides are TGCGCCAGCAGCCGCCAGGGAGACTCGGAGACCCAGTACTTC.

This clonotype came up a few times. The CDR3 loop reads CASVRSQLGSPLHF. Written as DNA, the CDR3 is TGTGCCAGCGTGAGGTCTCAACTGGGGTCACCCCTCCACTTT. The rearrangement links TRBV5-6 to TRBJ1-6; D gene unclear. Per the germline V gene, CDR1 is SGHDT and CDR2 is YYEEEE. Between the trimmed V and J ends, which lost 7 bases and 10 bases, there was a span of 18 bases. This CDR3 comprises 14 residues.

This clonotype was counted at least ten times. The chain carries TRBV6-1 and TRBJ1-5; unclear D gene. The CDR3 covers 13 residues. Looked up from germline, CDR1 is MNHNS and CDR2 is SASEGT. Trimming took 3 bases from V and 9 from J, leaving 12 bases between them. The CDR3 protein is CASSDGGLRPQHF. In DNA, the CDR3 is TGTGCCAGCAGTGACGGAGGATTGCGGCCCCAGCATTTT.

The chain combines TRBV7-3 with TRBJ1-1; D is possibly TRBD1 (5 bases). V was shortened by 6 bases and J by 7 bases, with 18 bases between the two germline ends. Germline V lookup: CDR1 SGHTA, CDR2 FQGTGA. The CDR3 spans 14 residues. The CDR3 sequence is CASSRGSPLNEAFF. DNA for the CDR3: TGTGCCAGCAGTCGGGGCTCACCCTTAAATGAAGCTTTCTTT. The whole variable domain, remainder taken from reference TRBV7-3 and TRBJ1-1, is GAGVSQTPSNKVTEKGKYVELRCDPISGHTALYWYRQSLGQGPEFLIYFQGTGAADDSGLPNDRFFAVRPEGSVSTLKIQRTERGDSAVYLCASSRGSPLNEAFFGQGTRLTVV.

This clonotype was seen a single time. A much larger clonotype is one base distant, so this may be a read error. The chain joins TRBV12-3 or TRBV12-4 to TRBJ2-2; D might be TRBD2 (5 bases). The CDR3 extends over 13 amino acids. The chain's CDR3 is CASSSGSPGELLF. DNA for the CDR3: TGTGCCAGCAGTTCGGGGTCACCCGGGGAGCTGCTTTTT.

Many counts were recorded for this clonotype. The rearrangement joins TRBV7-2 to TRBJ2-5; D is possibly TRBD1 (6 bases). The CDR3 has 15 residues. The V and J ends lost 4 bases and 1 base respectively, with 13 bases between them. The germline V gene encodes CDR1 SGHTA and CDR2 FQGNSA. CDR3 in DNA: TGTGCCAGCAGCTCCTCCGGGACACTCCAAGAGACCCAGTACTTC. It is translated as CASSSSGTLQETQYF.

This clonotype was seen repeatedly, ten times or more. The chain carries TRBV2 and TRBJ1-2; 9 bases map to TRBD1. Germline CDR1 reads SNHLY; CDR2 reads FYNNEI. This CDR3 comprises 13 residues. V shed 8 bases, J shed 4 bases, and the junction held 5 bases outside the gene matches. The chain's CDR3 is CASEQGAGYGYTF. For the CDR3, the DNA is TGTGCCAGCGAACAGGGGGCTGGCTATGGCTACACCTTC. Full variable domain (remainder filled in from reference TRBV2 and TRBJ1-2): EPEVTQTPSHQVTQMGQEVILRCVPISNHLYFYWYRQILGQKVEFLVSFYNNEISEKSEIFDDQFSVERPDGSNFTLKIRSTKLEDSAMYFCASEQGAGYGYTFGSGTRLTVV.

This clonotype was detected many times. The rearrangement joins TRBV6-1 to TRBJ2-4, with D possibly being TRBD1 or TRBD2 (5 bases each). The CDR3 has 14 amino acids. Germline V CDR1 and CDR2: MNHNS, SASEGT. Trimming removed 8 bases from V and 2 bases from J, with 13 bases in between. Written as DNA, the CDR3 is TGTGCCAGCCCCAGGGAGACAACCAAAAACATTCAGTACTTC. It specifies CASPRETTKNIQYF.

The CDR3 nucleotides read TGTGCCAGCAGCTTCCAGGGGACGGAGGAGCAGTACTTC. As protein: CASSFQGTEEQYF. The genes are TRBV7-9 and TRBJ2-7; TRBD1 is a possible D gene (6 bases). This CDR3 is built from 13 residues. Germline V gene lookup returns CDR1 SEHNR and CDR2 FQNEAQ (reference sequence). V was pared by 3 bases and J by 7 bases, with 13 bases between.

This clonotype was recorded many times. The chain carries TRBV10-3 and TRBJ2-5; the D is unclear. Germline V gene data show CDR1 as ENHRY and CDR2 as SYGVKD. The germline V and J ends were trimmed by 0 bases and 2 bases, with 7 bases remaining between them. The CDR3 is made up of 14 amino acids. CDR3 nucleotides: TGTGCCATCAGTGAGTCGAAAAATCAAGAGACCCAGTACTTC. Translation gives CAISESKNQETQYF.

This clonotype was recorded many times. This chain joins TRBV7-2 and TRBJ1-2; 7 bases align to TRBD1. The germline CDR1 and CDR2 sequences are SGHTA and FQGNSA. The CDR3 is 16 amino acids. Trimming took 5 bases from V and 2 from J; bases not matched to a gene: 11. CDR3 nucleotide sequence: TGTGCCAGCAGCCTTTGGACAGGACGGCTGAACTATGGCTACACCTTC. Translated: CASSLWTGRLNYGYTF.

The gene calls are TRBV7-2 and TRBJ1-1; TRBD1 agrees at 7 bases. Losses at the gene ends were 4 bases for V and 4 bases for J; bases not matched to a gene: 9. Germline V lookup: CDR1 SGHTA, CDR2 FQGNSA. The length of the CDR3 is 15 residues. The CDR3 sequence: CASSSSLGQSTEAFF. The CDR3 nucleotides read TGTGCCAGCAGCTCCTCTTTGGGACAGAGCACTGAAGCTTTCTTT. Variable domain in full (rest from reference TRBV7-2 and TRBJ1-1): GAGVSQSPSNKVTEKGKDVELRCDPISGHTALYWYRQSLGQGLEFLIYFQGNSAPDKSGLPSDRFSAERTGGSVSTLTIQRTQQEDSAVYLCASSSSLGQSTEAFFGQGTRLTVV.

This clonotype was recorded at least ten times. This chain joins TRBV28 and TRBJ2-7, with D possibly matching TRBD1 (6 bases). Germline V gene lookup returns CDR1 MDHEN and CDR2 SYDVKM. V was shortened by 10 bases and J by 2 bases, with 12 bases between the two germline ends. The CDR3 is made up of 12 amino acids. The CDR3 DNA reads as TGTGCCACCCAACAGGGACCCTACGAGCAGTACTTC. Encoded protein: CATQQGPYEQYF.

This clonotype was found many times. The CDR3 protein is CASWRRGGQAGANVLTF. The DNA for the CDR3 is TGTGCCAGCTGGAGGCGGGGAGGGCAAGCTGGGGCCAACGTCCTGACTTTC. The chain joins TRBV12-3 or TRBV12-4 to TRBJ2-6; 7 nucleotides agree with TRBD2. Trimming removed 8 bases from V and 2 bases from J; junction bases left unmatched: 12. CDR3 length equals 17 residues.

This clonotype showed up many times. The V gene is TRBV6-1, the J gene TRBJ1-1; perhaps TRBD1 as D (5 bases). The ends were cut back, 7 bases at V and 1 base at J, with 13 bases in the middle. This CDR3 is built from 14 residues. Germline lookup yields CDR1 MNHNS and CDR2 SASEGT. CDR3 nucleotide sequence: TGTGCCAGCAACAGAGCGGGACGGAACACTGAAGCTTTCTTT. It encodes CASNRAGRNTEAFF.

This clonotype was found many times. This chain connects TRBV12-3 or TRBV12-4 to TRBJ1-3; D call uncertain. V shed 6 bases and J shed 0 bases, with 9 bases lying between them. The CDR3 covers 14 residues. CDR3 in amino acids: CASSHADSGNTIYF. The CDR3 DNA reads TGTGCCAGCAGCCACGCGGACTCTGGAAACACCATATATTTT.

This clonotype was seen repeatedly, ten times or more. This chain links TRBV19 with TRBJ1-1; D remains unclear. Germline assignment: CDR1 LNHDA and CDR2 SQIVND (reference sequence). This CDR3 region has 11 residues. Trimming took 10 bases from V and 4 from J, leaving 10 bases between them. CDR3: CAIRWGTEAFF. DNA of the CDR3: TGTGCCATCAGGTGGGGCACTGAAGCTTTCTTT.

The J gene is TRBJ2-4, the V gene TRBV7-2; D unclear. The V gene's germline CDR1 is SGHTA and CDR2 FQGNSA. The germline V and J ends were trimmed by 1 base and 0 bases, with 13 bases remaining between them. There are 17 residues in the CDR3. The CDR3 DNA follows: TGTGCCAGCAGCTTAGGGCCCCTCGAATTAGCCAAAAACATTCAGTACTTC. Translation: CASSLGPLELAKNIQYF.

This clonotype has more than one count but fewer than ten. The rearrangement links TRBV20-1 to TRBJ2-7; no reliable D call. Deletions cut 4 bases from V and 7 bases from J, with 17 bases between. CDR1 is DFQATT, CDR2 SNEGSKA, per germline (reference sequence). The CDR3 totals 13 residues. CDR3 coding DNA: TGCAGTGCTACCGACAAGGTTTACGGTGAGCAGTACTTC. Residues: CSATDKVYGEQYF.

The V call is TRBV20-1, the J call TRBJ1-2; the D is unclear. Germline CDR1 is DFQATT and CDR2 is SNEGSKA (reference sequence). The CDR3 is made up of 11 amino acids. V was shortened by 0 bases and J by 8 bases, with 7 bases between the two germline ends. Here the CDR3 reads CSARDERGYTF. The DNA of the CDR3 is TGCAGTGCTAGAGATGAACGAGGCTACACCTTC.

At least ten counts were recorded for this clonotype. The chain has TRBV27 and TRBJ1-1, with 7 bases aligning to TRBD1. The germline V gene has CDR1 MNHEY and CDR2 SMNVEV (reference sequence). The junction had 7 bases not matched to a gene; V was cut back by 6 bases and J by 6 bases. The length of the CDR3 is 13 residues. The CDR3 DNA reads as TGTGCCAGCAGCCCCGACAGGGACCCTGAAGCTTTCTTT. This translates into CASSPDRDPEAFF.

This clonotype was recorded at least ten times. This chain links TRBV30 with TRBJ1-2; 7 nucleotides agree with TRBD1. Germline CDR1 is GTSNPN and CDR2 is SVGIG (reference sequence). Unmatched junction bases numbered 7, after V lost 5 bases and J lost 4 bases. The CDR3 has 13 residues. The CDR3 DNA follows: TGTGCCTGGCGTAATCCAGGGGGCTATGGCTACACCTTC. This gives the protein CAWRNPGGYGYTF.